This is a list of T cell receptor beta chains from one sample in a study of somatic mutations in cytotoxic T cells in rheumatoid arthritis. The table came from immunoSEQ multiplex PCR; TCRdb's copy has only in-frame clones and leaves some out. The sample lists about 17,000 clones; about 80% were seen once. Sample: CD8+ T cells sorted from blood. The receptors stem from an adult with rheumatoid arthritis. The CDR3 runs from the conserved cysteine through the conserved F or W. A D gene is named only where the DNA matches it firmly. Some rows have no size entry. The others give once, few or many, or a class for an expanded clone.

DNA,CDR3,J,D,V,size
TGTGCCAGCAGCTTAGAAGGAGCGGGGGGGTACAATGAGCAGTTCTTC,CASSLEGAGGYNEQFF,TRBJ2-1,TRBD2,TRBV7-6,NA
TGTGCCAGCAGTCCTAGCGACCCGGTTTTATACACTGAAGCTTTCTTT,CASSPSDPVLYTEAFF,TRBJ1-1,NA,TRBV27,NA
TGTGCCAGCAGCTTTGCCACTAGCGGGAGAATGTTCTTC,CASSFATSGRMFF,TRBJ2-1,TRBD2,TRBV7-9,NA
TGTGCCAGCAGCTTAGTGGGCGACTCTTACAATGAGCAGTTCTTC,CASSLVGDSYNEQFF,TRBJ2-1,NA,TRBV7-6,NA
TGTGCCAGCAGCTCGGACACACCGAACACCGGGGAGCTGTTTTTT,CASSSDTPNTGELFF,TRBJ2-2,NA,TRBV6-5,NA
TGTGCCAGCAGCTCGCCTTATGGCTCCGGGACAGTTCAAGAGACCCAGTACTTC,CASSSPYGSGTVQETQYF,TRBJ2-5,TRBD1,TRBV5-6,NA
TGTGCCAGCAGCGACAGACTGAACACCGGGGAGCTGTTTTTT,CASSDRLNTGELFF,TRBJ2-2,NA,TRBV11-1,NA
TGTGCCAGCAGTGTGGGACACCGGGACAGGGGGCTTCGGGAGCAGTACTTC,CASSVGHRDRGLREQYF,TRBJ2-7,TRBD1,TRBV2,NA
TGTGCCAGCAGCGGGTGGGGGGGCTCTGGAAACACCATATATTTT,CASSGWGGSGNTIYF,TRBJ1-3,NA,TRBV2,NA
TGCAGCGTTAGTTTGGAGTTCACCGAGCAGTTCTTC,CSVSLEFTEQFF,TRBJ2-1,NA,TRBV29-1,NA
TGTGCCACCACTAGGGGGGATTCCTACGAGCAGTACTTC,CATTRGDSYEQYF,TRBJ2-7,NA,TRBV2,NA
TGTGCCAGCAGTTTATACGGGCCCAGCACAGATACGCAGTATTTT,CASSLYGPSTDTQYF,TRBJ2-3,NA,TRBV27,once
TGTGCCAGCAGCACGGGGGGGGTCTTAGAGACCCAGTACTTC,CASSTGGVLETQYF,TRBJ2-5,TRBD2,TRBV7-9,NA
TGTGCCAGCAGTACGAATGAGGGACAGGGGGTTTCCTACGAGCAGTACTTC,CASSTNEGQGVSYEQYF,TRBJ2-7,TRBD1,TRBV2,NA
TGCGCCAGCAGCCTGGGATCAGGGGGCAATCAGCCCCAGCATTTT,CASSLGSGGNQPQHF,TRBJ1-5,NA,TRBV4-1,NA
TGTGCCAGCAGCTTGGCCAGCCACGGCTCGGGAAACACCATATATTTT,CASSLASHGSGNTIYF,TRBJ1-3,NA,TRBV5-6,NA
TGTGCCAGCAGCTTGCGGGGGGCTACCTACGAGCAGTACTTC,CASSLRGATYEQYF,TRBJ2-7,NA,TRBV5-4,NA
TGTGCCAGCAGCTACGGAGCGGGGGGGCTCGGCGGTGTTTTCGAGCAGTACTTC,CASSYGAGGLGGVFEQYF,TRBJ2-7,TRBD2,TRBV11-2,NA
TGCAGCGTTGAAGGGGGGGCCATCTATGGCTACACCTTC,CSVEGGAIYGYTF,TRBJ1-2,NA,TRBV29-1,NA
TGTGCCAGCAGCTTGGAACGTATCAATGAGCAGTTCTTC,CASSLERINEQFF,TRBJ2-1,NA,TRBV11-2,NA
TGCGCCAGCAGTATCCAGGGGCCTTACTCCTACGAGCAGTACTTC,CASSIQGPYSYEQYF,TRBJ2-7,NA,TRBV10-1,NA
TGTGCCAGCAGCTTGATTTTCGGCGAGGGAGAGACCCAGTACTTC,CASSLIFGEGETQYF,TRBJ2-5,NA,TRBV7-9,NA
TGTGCCAGCAGCTTGAGGCCGGTTTCCACTGAAGCTTTCTTT,CASSLRPVSTEAFF,TRBJ1-1,NA,TRBV7-8,NA
TGCAGCGGCGGAGACTGGACCTACGAGCAGTACTTC,CSGGDWTYEQYF,TRBJ2-7,NA,TRBV29-1,NA
TGTGCCAGTAAGTCTGCAGGAAGGAGAGAGACCCAGTACTTC,CASKSAGRRETQYF,TRBJ2-5,NA,TRBV11-2,NA
TGTGCCAGCAGCGTTTCCGGGGGGGGTCCCCAAGAGACCCAGTACTTC,CASSVSGGGPQETQYF,TRBJ2-5,TRBD2,TRBV9,NA
TGTGCCAGCAGTGAATATACGGAGGGCTACACCTTC,CASSEYTEGYTF,TRBJ1-2,NA,TRBV25-1,NA
TGTGCCGTCAAAATTGGGGTGGGGCAGCCCCAGCATTTT,CAVKIGVGQPQHF,TRBJ1-5,NA,TRBV2,NA
TGTGCCAGCAGCTTTGGTGCCTACGAGCAGTACTTC,CASSFGAYEQYF,TRBJ2-7,NA,TRBV11-2,NA